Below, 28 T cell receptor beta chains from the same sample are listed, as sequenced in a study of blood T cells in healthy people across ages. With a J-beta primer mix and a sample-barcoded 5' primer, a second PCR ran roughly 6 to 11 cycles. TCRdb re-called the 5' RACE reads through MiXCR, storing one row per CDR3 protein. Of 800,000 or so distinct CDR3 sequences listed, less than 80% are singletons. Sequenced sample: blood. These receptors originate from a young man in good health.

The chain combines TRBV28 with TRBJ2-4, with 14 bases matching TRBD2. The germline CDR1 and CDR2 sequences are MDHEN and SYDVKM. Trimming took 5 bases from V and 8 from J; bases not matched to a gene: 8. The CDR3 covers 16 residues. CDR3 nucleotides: TGTGCCAGCAGTCGTGGGACTAGCGGGGGTGGGGACATTCAGTACTTC. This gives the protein CASSRGTSGGGDIQYF.

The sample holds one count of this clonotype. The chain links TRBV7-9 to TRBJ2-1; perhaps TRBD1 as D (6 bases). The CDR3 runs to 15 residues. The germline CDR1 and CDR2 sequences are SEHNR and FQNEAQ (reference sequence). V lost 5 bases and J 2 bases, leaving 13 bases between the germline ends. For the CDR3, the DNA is TGTGCCAGCAGCCCCCCAGGGGCCCCCTACAATGAGCAGTTCTTC. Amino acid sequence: CASSPPGAPYNEQFF.

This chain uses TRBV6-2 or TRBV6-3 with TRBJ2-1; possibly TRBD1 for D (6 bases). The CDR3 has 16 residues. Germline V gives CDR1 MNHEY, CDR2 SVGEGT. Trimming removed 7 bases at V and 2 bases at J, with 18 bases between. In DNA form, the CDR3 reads TGTGCCAGCAAAATCGAACCCCAGGGGCCCTACAATGAGCAGTTCTTC. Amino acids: CASKIEPQGPYNEQFF.

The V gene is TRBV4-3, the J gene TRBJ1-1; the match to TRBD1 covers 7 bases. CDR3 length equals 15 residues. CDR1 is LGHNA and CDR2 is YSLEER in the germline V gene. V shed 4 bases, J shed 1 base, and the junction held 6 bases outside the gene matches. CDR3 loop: CASSRTDRTNTEAFF. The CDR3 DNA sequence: TGCGCCAGCAGCCGGACGGACAGGACGAACACTGAAGCTTTCTTT.

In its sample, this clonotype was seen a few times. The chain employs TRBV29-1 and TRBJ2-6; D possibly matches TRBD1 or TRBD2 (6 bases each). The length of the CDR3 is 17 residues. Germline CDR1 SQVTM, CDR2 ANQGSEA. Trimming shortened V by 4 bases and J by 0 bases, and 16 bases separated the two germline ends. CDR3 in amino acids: CSVGSRGGSSGANVLTF. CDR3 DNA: TGCAGCGTTGGTTCCAGGGGAGGAAGCTCTGGGGCCAACGTCCTGACTTTC.

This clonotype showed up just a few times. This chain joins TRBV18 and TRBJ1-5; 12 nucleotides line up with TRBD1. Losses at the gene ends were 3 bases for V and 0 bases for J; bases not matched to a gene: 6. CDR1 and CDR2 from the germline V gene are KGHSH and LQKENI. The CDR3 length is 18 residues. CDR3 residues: CASSPGTGGGGSNQPQHF. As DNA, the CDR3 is TGTGCCAGCTCACCCGGGACAGGGGGCGGCGGTAGCAATCAGCCCCAGCATTTT.

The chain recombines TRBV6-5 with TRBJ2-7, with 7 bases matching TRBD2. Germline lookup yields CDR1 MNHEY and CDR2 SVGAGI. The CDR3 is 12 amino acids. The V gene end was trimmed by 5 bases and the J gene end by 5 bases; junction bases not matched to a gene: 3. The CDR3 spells CASSPGTNEQYF. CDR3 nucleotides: TGTGCCAGCAGTCCCGGGACTAACGAGCAGTACTTC.

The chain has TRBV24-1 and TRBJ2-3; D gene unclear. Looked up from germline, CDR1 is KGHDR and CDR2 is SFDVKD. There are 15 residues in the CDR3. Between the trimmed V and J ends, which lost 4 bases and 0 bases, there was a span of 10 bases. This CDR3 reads CATSDPLDSTDTQYF. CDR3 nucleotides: TGTGCCACCAGTGACCCCCTGGACAGCACAGATACGCAGTATTTT.

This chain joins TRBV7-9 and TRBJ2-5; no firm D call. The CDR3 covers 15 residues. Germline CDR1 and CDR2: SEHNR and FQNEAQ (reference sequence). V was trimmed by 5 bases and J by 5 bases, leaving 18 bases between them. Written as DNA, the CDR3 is TGTGCCAGCAGCCGAGGTCAGGCTAGATTGGAGACCCAGTACTTC. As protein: CASSRGQARLETQYF.

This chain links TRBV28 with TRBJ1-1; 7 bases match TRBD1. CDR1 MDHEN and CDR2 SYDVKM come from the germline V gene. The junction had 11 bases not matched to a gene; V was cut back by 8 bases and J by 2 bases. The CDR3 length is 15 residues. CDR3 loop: CASPPGRGDNTEAFF. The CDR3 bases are TGTGCCAGCCCCCCCGGCAGGGGGGACAACACTGAAGCTTTCTTT. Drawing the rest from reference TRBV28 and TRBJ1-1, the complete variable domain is DVKVTQSSRYLVKRTGEKVFLECVQDMDHENMFWYRQDPGLGLRLIYFSYDVKMKEKGDIPEGYSVSREKKERFSLILESASTNQTSMYLCASPPGRGDNTEAFFGQGTRLTVV.

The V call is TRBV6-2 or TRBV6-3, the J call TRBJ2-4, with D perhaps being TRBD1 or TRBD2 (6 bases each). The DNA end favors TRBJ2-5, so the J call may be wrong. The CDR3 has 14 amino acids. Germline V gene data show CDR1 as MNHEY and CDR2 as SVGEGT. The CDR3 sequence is CASNLMGGRETQYF. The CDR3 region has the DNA TGTGCCAGCAATTTAATGGGGGGCCGGGAGACCCAGTACTTC.

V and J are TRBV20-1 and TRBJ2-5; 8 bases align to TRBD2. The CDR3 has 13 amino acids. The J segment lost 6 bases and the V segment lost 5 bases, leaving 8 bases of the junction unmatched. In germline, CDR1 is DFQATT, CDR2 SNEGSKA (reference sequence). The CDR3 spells CSAPSGSWKTQYF. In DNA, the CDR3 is TGCAGTGCTCCCAGCGGGAGCTGGAAGACCCAGTACTTC.

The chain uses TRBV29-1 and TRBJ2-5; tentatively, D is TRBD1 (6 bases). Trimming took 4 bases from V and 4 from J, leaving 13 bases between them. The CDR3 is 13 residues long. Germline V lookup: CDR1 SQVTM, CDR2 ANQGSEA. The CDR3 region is CSVGTTGSETQYF. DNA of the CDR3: TGCAGCGTTGGAACCACAGGGTCAGAGACCCAGTACTTC.

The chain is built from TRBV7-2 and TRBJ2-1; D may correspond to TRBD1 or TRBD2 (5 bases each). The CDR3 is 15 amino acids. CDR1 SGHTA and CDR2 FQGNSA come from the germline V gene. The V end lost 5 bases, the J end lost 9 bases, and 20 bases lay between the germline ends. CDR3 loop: CASSLQTLAGSEQFF. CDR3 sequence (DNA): TGTGCCAGCAGCCTGCAAACCCTAGCAGGGAGTGAGCAGTTCTTC.

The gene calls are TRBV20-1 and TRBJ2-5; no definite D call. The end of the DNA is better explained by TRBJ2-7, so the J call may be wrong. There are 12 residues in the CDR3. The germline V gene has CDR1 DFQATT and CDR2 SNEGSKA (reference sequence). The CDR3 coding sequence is TGCAGTGCTAGAAGTGAGTGGCTCGAGCAGTACTTC. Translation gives CSARSEWLEQYF.

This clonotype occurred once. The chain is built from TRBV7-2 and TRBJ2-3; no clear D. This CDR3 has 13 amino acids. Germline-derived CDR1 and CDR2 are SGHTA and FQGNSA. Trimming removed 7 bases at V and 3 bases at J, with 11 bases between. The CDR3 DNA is TGTGCCAGCACCCTTCCGCAGACAGATACGCAGTATTTT. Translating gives CASTLPQTDTQYF.

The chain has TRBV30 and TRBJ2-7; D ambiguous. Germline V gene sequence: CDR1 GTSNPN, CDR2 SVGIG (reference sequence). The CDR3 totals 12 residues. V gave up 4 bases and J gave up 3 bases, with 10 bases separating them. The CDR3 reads CAWTDKGYEQYF. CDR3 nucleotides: TGTGCCTGGACTGACAAAGGCTACGAGCAGTACTTC.

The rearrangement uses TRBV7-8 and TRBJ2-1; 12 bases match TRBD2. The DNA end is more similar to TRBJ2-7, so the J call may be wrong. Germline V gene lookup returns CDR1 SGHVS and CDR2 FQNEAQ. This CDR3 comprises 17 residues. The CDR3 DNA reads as TGTGCCAGCAGACCCTCAGGACTAGCGGGGTTCTGGTACGAGCAGTACTTC. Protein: CASRPSGLAGFWYEQYF.

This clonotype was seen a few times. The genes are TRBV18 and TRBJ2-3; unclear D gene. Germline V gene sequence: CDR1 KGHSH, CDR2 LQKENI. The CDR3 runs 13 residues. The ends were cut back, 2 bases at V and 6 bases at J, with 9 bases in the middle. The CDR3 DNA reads TGTGCCAGCTCACCAATGGAGAGGGATACGCAGTATTTT. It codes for CASSPMERDTQYF.

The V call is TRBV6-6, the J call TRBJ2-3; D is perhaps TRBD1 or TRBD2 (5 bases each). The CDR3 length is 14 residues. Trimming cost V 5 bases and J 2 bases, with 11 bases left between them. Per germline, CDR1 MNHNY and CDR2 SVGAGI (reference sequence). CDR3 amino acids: CASSTGRLTDTQYF. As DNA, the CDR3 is TGTGCCAGCAGTACGGGACGGCTCACAGATACGCAGTATTTT.

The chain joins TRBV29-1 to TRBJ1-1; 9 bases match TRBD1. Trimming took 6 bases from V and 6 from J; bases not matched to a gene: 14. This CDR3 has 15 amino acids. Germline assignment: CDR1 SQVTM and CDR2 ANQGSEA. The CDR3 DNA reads TGCAGCGTGCGAGCCTCCGGGACAGGGTCCGCTGAAGCTTTCTTT. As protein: CSVRASGTGSAEAFF.

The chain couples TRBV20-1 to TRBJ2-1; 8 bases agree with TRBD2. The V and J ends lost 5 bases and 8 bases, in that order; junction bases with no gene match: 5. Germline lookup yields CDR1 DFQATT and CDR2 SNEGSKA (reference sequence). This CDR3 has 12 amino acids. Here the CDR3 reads CSAPTSGDEQFF. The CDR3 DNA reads TGCAGTGCTCCTACTAGCGGCGATGAGCAGTTCTTC.

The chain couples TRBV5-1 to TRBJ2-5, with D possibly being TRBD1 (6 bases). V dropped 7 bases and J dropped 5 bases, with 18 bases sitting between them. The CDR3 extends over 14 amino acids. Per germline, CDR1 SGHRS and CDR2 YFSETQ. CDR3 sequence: CASRWSRGRETQYF. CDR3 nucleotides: TGCGCCAGCCGCTGGTCCAGGGGCCGGGAGACCCAGTACTTC.

The CDR3 DNA reads TGTGCCAGCAGCGAAAGTGGTGATACGCAGTATTTT. Translating it yields CASSESGDTQYF. The chain couples TRBV7-9 to TRBJ2-3; D unresolved. This CDR3 is built from 12 residues. Trimming took off 5 bases at V and 6 bases at J, with 9 bases between the two ends. Looked up from germline, CDR1 is SEHNR and CDR2 is FQNEAQ (reference sequence).

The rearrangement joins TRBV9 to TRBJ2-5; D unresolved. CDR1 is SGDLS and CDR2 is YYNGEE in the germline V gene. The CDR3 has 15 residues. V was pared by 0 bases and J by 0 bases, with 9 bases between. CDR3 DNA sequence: TGTGCCAGCAGCGTAGGGGCGTCTAACCAAGAGACCCAGTACTTC. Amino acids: CASSVGASNQETQYF.

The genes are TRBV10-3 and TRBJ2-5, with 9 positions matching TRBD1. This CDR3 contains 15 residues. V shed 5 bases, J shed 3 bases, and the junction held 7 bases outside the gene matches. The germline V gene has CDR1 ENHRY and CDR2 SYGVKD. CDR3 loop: CAISPRQGDKETQYF. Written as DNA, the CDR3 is TGTGCCATCAGTCCTAGACAGGGGGATAAAGAGACCCAGTACTTC.

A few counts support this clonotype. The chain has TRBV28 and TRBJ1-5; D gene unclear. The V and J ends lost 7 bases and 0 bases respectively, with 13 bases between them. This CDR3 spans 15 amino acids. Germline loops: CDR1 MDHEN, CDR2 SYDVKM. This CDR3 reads CASTLYRHSNQPQHF. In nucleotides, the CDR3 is TGTGCCAGCACCTTGTATCGCCATAGCAATCAGCCCCAGCATTTT.

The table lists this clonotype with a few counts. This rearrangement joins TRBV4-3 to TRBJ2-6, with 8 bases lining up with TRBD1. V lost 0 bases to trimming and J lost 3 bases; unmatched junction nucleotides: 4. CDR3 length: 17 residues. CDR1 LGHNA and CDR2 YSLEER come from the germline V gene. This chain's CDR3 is CASSQDRGPYGANVLTF. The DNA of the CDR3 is TGCGCCAGCAGCCAAGACAGGGGGCCATATGGGGCCAACGTCCTGACTTTC.